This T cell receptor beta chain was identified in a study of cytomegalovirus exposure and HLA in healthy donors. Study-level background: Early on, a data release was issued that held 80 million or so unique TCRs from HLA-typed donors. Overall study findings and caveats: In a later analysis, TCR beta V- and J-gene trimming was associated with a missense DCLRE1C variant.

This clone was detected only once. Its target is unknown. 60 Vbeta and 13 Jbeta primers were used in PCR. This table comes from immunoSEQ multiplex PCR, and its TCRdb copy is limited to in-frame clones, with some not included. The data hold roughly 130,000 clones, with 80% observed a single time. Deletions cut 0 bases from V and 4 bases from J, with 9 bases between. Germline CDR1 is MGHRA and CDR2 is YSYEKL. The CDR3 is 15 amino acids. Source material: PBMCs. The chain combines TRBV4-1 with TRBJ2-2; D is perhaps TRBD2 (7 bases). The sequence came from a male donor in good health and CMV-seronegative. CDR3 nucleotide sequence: TGCGCCAGCAGCCAAGATGGGGGGGCCACCGGGGAGCTGTTTTTT. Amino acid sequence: CASSQDGGATGELFF.